This T cell receptor (beta chain) is from a study of blood T cell repertoires in COVID-19. Produced via immunoSEQ multiplex PCR; TCRdb's table is partial and in-frame only. The repertoire holds approximately 300,000 clones, with over 80% as singletons. V was trimmed by 3 bases and J by 6 bases, leaving 12 bases between them. The germline CDR1 and CDR2 sequences are SGHAT and FQNNGV. This CDR3 has 14 residues. This TCR was recovered from a woman aged 45-65 years with COVID-19, enrolled during active disease. Sequencing input: peripheral blood. This chain links TRBV11-2 with TRBJ2-1; D not resolved. CDR3 nucleotides: TGTGCCAGCAGCTTTTCGTTGTACATCAATGAGCAGTTCTTC. It is translated as CASSFSLYINEQFF.